These 25 T cell receptor beta chains were all obtained from the same sample, sequenced in a study of regulatory and conventional T cells in RAG deficiency. Sequencing was performed with immunoSEQ multiplex PCR; in TCRdb, only in-frame clones are kept and a portion is missing. Of roughly 35,000 clones in the sample, about 75% were seen once. The sorted conventional CD4+ T cells were CD25-low and CD127-high, with genomic DNA sequenced. The data were also submitted as part of a second study, on regulatory T cells. Turning to that study: The PCR used 52 TRBV and 13 TRBJ primers.

Input material: CD4+ effector T cells sorted from blood. These receptors originate from a human donor in good health.

The V call is TRBV9, the J call TRBJ2-2; D tentatively fits TRBD1 or TRBD2 (5 bases each). Germline V lookup: CDR1 SGDLS, CDR2 YYNGEE. The CDR3 extends over 14 amino acids. Deletions cut 1 base from V and 5 bases from J, with 9 bases between. The CDR3 protein is CASSVRGETGELFF. The DNA for the CDR3 is TGTGCCAGCAGCGTAAGAGGGGAGACCGGGGAGCTGTTTTTT.

The V gene is TRBV9, the J gene TRBJ2-5; D remains unclear. Trimming took 0 bases from V and 5 from J, leaving 11 bases between them. Germline assignment: CDR1 SGDLS and CDR2 YYNGEE. CDR3 length: 14 amino acids. CDR3 DNA: TGTGCCAGCAGCGTAGCCCCCTCGAGTGAGACCCAGTACTTC. Protein sequence: CASSVAPSSETQYF.

V usage is TRBV2 and J usage is TRBJ1-4; the D is unclear. Germline loops: CDR1 SNHLY, CDR2 FYNNEI. CDR3 length: 14 residues. Trimming pared 1 base from V and 8 bases from J, leaving 11 bases between. Here the CDR3 DNA reads TGTGCCAGCAGTGAAGGGACTCAAGGCGAAAAACTGTTTTTT. It codes for CASSEGTQGEKLFF. Based on the CDR3 plus reference TRBV2 and TRBJ1-4, the full variable domain is EPEVTQTPSHQVTQMGQEVILRCVPISNHLYFYWYRQILGQKVEFLVSFYNNEISEKSEIFDDQFSVERPDGSNFTLKIRSTKLEDSAMYFCASSEGTQGEKLFFGSGTQLSVL.

This chain uses TRBV5-1 with TRBJ2-3; D gene ambiguous. The V end lost 0 bases, the J end lost 1 base, and 9 bases lay between the germline ends. CDR1 is SGHRS, CDR2 YFSETQ, per germline. The CDR3 runs 15 residues. CDR3 sequence: CASSLVGRGTDTQYF. The CDR3 DNA follows: TGCGCCAGCAGCTTGGTTGGACGAGGCACAGATACGCAGTATTTT.

This chain connects TRBV30 to TRBJ1-3; tentatively, D is TRBD1 (6 bases). The CDR3 sequence is 13 residues long. The germline V gene encodes CDR1 GTSNPN and CDR2 SVGIG (reference sequence). The V end lost 7 bases, the J end lost 2 bases, and 12 bases lay between the germline ends. The CDR3 DNA reads TGTGCCTTCATGACAGGTGCTGGAAACACCATATATTTT. Translation: CAFMTGAGNTIYF.

This chain links TRBV27 with TRBJ2-7, with a tentative D call TRBD2 (6 bases). The CDR3 loop spans 14 amino acids. The V end lost 6 bases, the J end lost 0 bases, and 12 bases lay between the germline ends. Germline V gives CDR1 MNHEY, CDR2 SMNVEV (reference sequence). The DNA for the CDR3 is TGTGCCAGCAGCAGAAGCGGGTTCTCCTACGAGCAGTACTTC. Amino acid sequence: CASSRSGFSYEQYF.

The chain couples TRBV5-5 to TRBJ2-3; tentatively, D is TRBD1 (5 bases). Germline-derived CDR1 and CDR2 are SGHKS and YYEKEE (reference sequence). Trimming stripped 0 bases from V and 4 bases from J, with 9 bases between. The CDR3 has 14 residues. CDR3 in DNA: TGTGCCAGCAGCTTGGGGGGCGCCTCAGATACGCAGTATTTT. It codes for CASSLGGASDTQYF.

DNA of the CDR3: TGTGCCAGTAGTAGCCGGGACAGGTCCCTGGGGCCCCAGCATTTT. It yields the protein CASSSRDRSLGPQHF. The gene calls are TRBV19 and TRBJ1-5, with 8 bases identical to TRBD1. V shed 4 bases, J shed 9 bases, and the junction held 11 bases outside the gene matches. This CDR3 spans 15 amino acids. The germline V gene encodes CDR1 LNHDA and CDR2 SQIVND (reference sequence).

In its sample, this clone was seen once. The gene calls are TRBV7-9 and TRBJ1-5, with a weak D call TRBD1 (5 bases). This CDR3 region has 16 residues. Germline V gives CDR1 SEHNR, CDR2 FQNEAQ (reference sequence). With 5 bases removed from V and 6 bases from J, the gap between germline ends came to 20 bases. The CDR3 loop is CASSQMRGRVGQPQHF. CDR3 DNA sequence: TGTGCCAGCAGCCAAATGAGGGGTCGGGTAGGTCAGCCCCAGCATTTT.

The rearrangement links TRBV19 to TRBJ2-1; a possible D gene is TRBD2 (6 bases). The length of the CDR3 is 16 residues. V lost 6 bases to trimming and J lost 6 bases, with 21 bases between them. Germline CDR1 reads LNHDA; CDR2 reads SQIVND (reference sequence). The CDR3 loop reads CASSNPGVPPVNEQFF. CDR3 nucleotide sequence: TGTGCCAGTAGCAACCCGGGGGTTCCCCCCGTCAATGAGCAGTTCTTC.

V usage is TRBV4-1 and J usage is TRBJ2-7; 11 nucleotides match TRBD2. The CDR3 has 17 residues. With V trimmed by 3 bases and J by 4 bases, 11 bases remained unmatched. Germline CDR1 is MGHRA and CDR2 is YSYEKL. The CDR3 sequence is CASSQAQTSGGPYEQYF. CDR3 sequence (DNA): TGCGCCAGCAGCCAGGCCCAAACTAGCGGGGGACCATACGAGCAGTACTTC.

The chain couples TRBV29-1 to TRBJ2-3; tentatively, D is TRBD2 (6 bases). The CDR3 runs to 13 residues. Germline-derived CDR1 and CDR2 are SQVTM and ANQGSEA. Trimming left V 8 bases short and J 2 bases short, with 14 bases between. The DNA of the CDR3 is TGCAGCTCCGTGGGACTTAACACAGATACGCAGTATTTT. Its protein product is CSSVGLNTDTQYF.

This sequence joins TRBV5-6 and TRBJ2-5, with a possible D match to TRBD2 (7 bases). Germline CDR1 is SGHDT and CDR2 is YYEEEE. CDR3 length equals 14 residues. Trimming removed 4 bases at V and 4 bases at J, with 14 bases between. As DNA, the CDR3 is TGTGCCAGCAGCGTTGACAGGACTAGAGAGACCCAGTACTTC. Its protein product is CASSVDRTRETQYF.

This clone was counted once. The genes are TRBV7-2 and TRBJ1-2, with D perhaps TRBD1 (5 bases). The germline CDR1 and CDR2 sequences are SGHTA and FQGNSA. V gave up 4 bases and J gave up 0 bases, with 15 bases separating them. The CDR3 has 16 residues. CDR3 sequence: CASSSNRDLANYGYTF. The CDR3 DNA follows: TGTGCCAGCAGCTCAAATCGGGACCTTGCTAACTATGGCTACACCTTC.

A few counts support this clone. This chain joins TRBV6-5 and TRBJ1-6, with TRBD1 as a possible D gene (5 bases). Germline V gene sequence: CDR1 MNHEY, CDR2 SVGAGI. The CDR3 loop spans 14 amino acids. The germline V and J ends were trimmed by 3 bases and 9 bases, with 12 bases remaining between them. CDR3: CASSYDGAGSPLHF. The CDR3 coding sequence is TGTGCCAGCAGTTATGACGGGGCTGGTTCACCCCTCCACTTT.

The chain carries TRBV5-4 and TRBJ1-6; D gene ambiguous. There are 15 residues in the CDR3. Trimming cost V 0 bases and J 7 bases, with 11 bases left between them. Germline CDR1 SGHNT, CDR2 YYREEE (reference sequence). In DNA, the CDR3 is TGTGCCAGCAGCTTGGTGTCGGGAAACAATTCACCCCTCCACTTT. Protein: CASSLVSGNNSPLHF.

The chain couples TRBV6-1 to TRBJ1-5; 10 bases match TRBD1. The V and J ends lost 6 bases and 5 bases, in that order; junction bases with no gene match: 7. The germline V gene encodes CDR1 MNHNS and CDR2 SASEGT. There are 15 residues in the CDR3. CDR3 sequence reads: CASSHGTGAHQPQHF. The DNA of the CDR3 is TGTGCCAGCAGCCACGGGACAGGGGCCCATCAGCCCCAGCATTTT.

This clone was seen a single time. This chain joins TRBV28 and TRBJ1-5; 12 bases map to TRBD1. The CDR3 is made up of 20 amino acids. The germline CDR1 and CDR2 sequences are MDHEN and SYDVKM. The ends lost 3 bases at V and 2 bases at J; junction bases unmatched: 14. CDR3 nucleotides: TGTGCCAGCAGTTTGGTGATAGGGACAGGGGGCGGATCTGGCAATCAGCCCCAGCATTTT. Its protein is CASSLVIGTGGGSGNQPQHF.

This rearrangement joins TRBV6-6 to TRBJ1-2; D remains ambiguous. From germline, CDR1 is MNHNY and CDR2 SVGAGI (reference sequence). V lost 3 bases and J 8 bases, leaving 13 bases between the germline ends. There are 13 residues in the CDR3. The CDR3 nucleotides read TGTGCCAGCAGTTATAGTTCCCCGGCCGGCTACACCTTC. Amino acid sequence: CASSYSSPAGYTF.

The chain couples TRBV18 to TRBJ1-2; weak D call: TRBD1 (5 bases). This CDR3 has 15 residues. Germline CDR1 is KGHSH and CDR2 is LQKENI. Trimming cost V 2 bases and J 4 bases, with 14 bases left between them. The CDR3 DNA sequence: TGTGCCAGCTCACCAAATATTGACAGTTTCTATGGCTACACCTTC. As protein: CASSPNIDSFYGYTF.

This clone was detected only once. The rearrangement links TRBV6-6 to TRBJ2-1; D possibly uses TRBD1 or TRBD2 (5 bases each). The germline V and J ends were trimmed by 5 bases and 0 bases, with 11 bases remaining between them. Germline V gene lookup returns CDR1 MNHNY and CDR2 SVGAGI (reference sequence). The CDR3 consists of 15 residues. CDR3 nucleotide sequence: TGTGCCAGCAGTCTAATGGGGGTCTCCTACAATGAGCAGTTCTTC. Its translation is CASSLMGVSYNEQFF.

This CDR3 is CASKRQGNSPLHF. As DNA, the CDR3 is TGTGCCAGTAAACGACAGGGAAATTCACCCCTCCACTTT. The V call is TRBV19, the J call TRBJ1-6; TRBD1 aligns across 7 bases. Germline lookup yields CDR1 LNHDA and CDR2 SQIVND (reference sequence). V was clipped by 7 bases and J by 7 bases; unmatched bases: 4. The CDR3 sequence is 13 residues long.

This chain uses TRBV15 with TRBJ1-6; maybe TRBD1 (5 bases). The length of the CDR3 is 15 residues. Germline V CDR1 and CDR2: LNHNV, YYDKDF (reference sequence). V was pared by 0 bases and J by 9 bases, with 12 bases between. For the CDR3, the DNA is TGTGCCACCAGCAGAGATAGGGGTTTACTTTCACCCCTCCACTTT. Encoded protein: CATSRDRGLLSPLHF.

The chain joins TRBV5-1 to TRBJ2-5; no reliable D call. The CDR3 is made up of 13 amino acids. The V gene's germline CDR1 is SGHRS and CDR2 YFSETQ. V lost 3 bases and J 1 base, leaving 7 bases between the germline ends. CDR3 amino acids: CASSWLLQETQYF. The CDR3 nucleotides are TGCGCCAGCAGCTGGCTGCTCCAAGAGACCCAGTACTTC.

This clone was detected only a few times. The chain recombines TRBV14 with TRBJ2-2, with D unresolved. Germline-derived CDR1 and CDR2 are SGHDN and FVKESK. The CDR3 sequence is 11 residues long. The ends were cut back, 5 bases at V and 7 bases at J, with 5 bases in the middle. CDR3 sequence (DNA): TGTGCCAGCAGCGGGGTCGGGGAGCTGTTTTTT. It codes for CASSGVGELFF. Together with reference TRBV14 and TRBJ2-2, the CDR3 gives the full variable domain: EAGVTQFPSHSVIEKGQTVTLRCDPISGHDNLYWYRRVMGKEIKFLLHFVKESKQDESGMPNNRFLAERTGGTYSTLKVQPAELEDSGVYFCASSGVGELFFGEGSRLTVL.